Shown below are 27 T cell receptor beta chains from a single sample sequenced in a study of human T cells and chemical hapten exposure (dated by TCRdb to the early 2020s). The library relied on RACE. Sequencing used a NextSeq 500. The raw public reads went through TCRdb reprocessing: fastp at Q25, MiXCR clone calling, in-frame beta chains kept. Under each unique CDR3 protein, matching rows form one entry showing the most common genes and DNA. The sample contains 50,000 or so distinct CDR3 sequences, roughly 4.1% of them found a single time. The ten largest clones capture 5.8% of the sample. The intended sense of this specimen's time point label: healthy volunteer bleed at 2 weeks. Unfractionated whole blood was collected in Tempus Blood RNA tubes, and total RNA was extracted from that blood. Sample: whole blood. These receptors originate from a human donor in good health. Some clones in this sample may be carry-over from other donors' samples.

This clonotype was found many times. The V call is TRBV7-2, the J call TRBJ2-1; unclear D gene. The CDR3 is 15 residues long. Germline V lookup: CDR1 SGHTA, CDR2 FQGNSA. V was cut by 1 base and J by 0 bases, with 7 bases left in between. Here the CDR3 reads CASSLVPGSYNEQFF. The CDR3 DNA reads TGTGCCAGCAGCTTAGTTCCCGGCTCCTACAATGAGCAGTTCTTC.

The rearrangement uses TRBV7-9 and TRBJ2-7; the D call may be TRBD1 or TRBD2 (5 bases each). This CDR3 contains 16 residues. Trimming removed 1 base from V and 4 bases from J, with 17 bases in between. The germline V gene encodes CDR1 SEHNR and CDR2 FQNEAQ (reference sequence). The CDR3 nucleotides read TGTGCCAGCAGCTTAGTCGGCCGGGGCTCGGCGTACGAGCAGTACTTC. This sequence encodes CASSLVGRGSAYEQYF.

The chain carries TRBV4-1 and TRBJ2-3, with D unresolved. CDR3 length equals 16 residues. CDR1 MGHRA and CDR2 YSYEKL come from the germline V gene. V was cut by 3 bases and J by 6 bases, with 19 bases left in between. The CDR3 nucleotides read TGCGCCAGCAGCCATCGTCCCTTTCTGGCACAGGATACGCAGTATTTT. Translation gives CASSHRPFLAQDTQYF.

CDR3 loop: CASSFNRRDTKDHAFF. CDR3 nucleotides: TGTGCCAGCAGTTTTAACAGGAGGGATACTAAAGATCATGCTTTCTTT. J is TRBJ1-1 and V is TRBV28; D is possibly TRBD1 (5 bases). The V gene lost 3 bases and the J gene lost 11 bases, with 25 bases spanning the gap. CDR1 is MDHEN and CDR2 is SYDVKM in the germline V gene. The CDR3 length is 16 residues.

This clonotype was counted at least ten times. V usage is TRBV9 and J usage is TRBJ2-7; D is perhaps TRBD2 (5 bases). The CDR3 has 16 residues. The V end lost 4 bases, the J end lost 0 bases, and 17 bases lay between the germline ends. Germline V lookup: CDR1 SGDLS, CDR2 YYNGEE. The CDR3 region has the DNA TGTGCCAGCAGCCCCCATCTGGCGGGCCCCTCCTACGAGCAGTACTTC. Encoded protein: CASSPHLAGPSYEQYF.

This chain joins TRBV11-1 and TRBJ2-3, with unresolved D. In germline, CDR1 is SGHAT, CDR2 FQDESV (reference sequence). This CDR3 is built from 15 residues. Trimming shortened V by 1 base and J by 1 base, and 9 bases separated the two germline ends. Here the CDR3 DNA reads TGTGCCAGCAGCTTAGGGGGTTGGGGCACAGATACGCAGTATTTT. It yields the protein CASSLGGWGTDTQYF.

This clonotype was detected ten times or more. The chain carries TRBV20-1 and TRBJ2-3, with D unresolved. Germline loops: CDR1 DFQATT, CDR2 SNEGSKA (reference sequence). The CDR3 sequence is 12 residues long. V lost 0 bases and J lost 6, with 7 bases in between. CDR3: CSARDFYDTQYF. CDR3 bases: TGCAGTGCTAGAGATTTCTATGATACGCAGTATTTT.

This clonotype was seen only a few times. This chain connects TRBV5-6 to TRBJ1-1; unclear D gene. Germline V lookup: CDR1 SGHDT, CDR2 YYEEEE. V lost 4 bases to trimming and J lost 6 bases, with 16 bases between them. CDR3 length: 14 residues. The CDR3 sequence is CASSPSRVSAEAFF. In DNA, the CDR3 is TGTGCCAGCAGCCCCAGCCGGGTGAGCGCTGAAGCTTTCTTT.

This clonotype was seen only a few times. The rearrangement uses TRBV4-1 and TRBJ1-5; D is unresolved. The CDR3 sequence is 15 residues long. Germline V gives CDR1 MGHRA, CDR2 YSYEKL. The V gene lost 4 bases and the J gene lost 0 bases, with 10 bases spanning the gap. This CDR3 reads CASSPQDFSNQPQHF. CDR3 DNA sequence: TGCGCCAGCAGCCCCCAAGACTTTAGCAATCAGCCCCAGCATTTT.

This clonotype was counted at least ten times. The chain links TRBV28 to TRBJ2-7, with unresolved D. V lost 3 bases and J 2 bases, leaving 11 bases between the germline ends. This CDR3 spans 14 amino acids. Germline-derived CDR1 and CDR2 are MDHEN and SYDVKM. DNA for the CDR3: TGTGCCAGCAGTTTTCCGGCAGCAACCTACGAGCAGTACTTC. Translation gives CASSFPAATYEQYF.

This clonotype occurred many times. The chain employs TRBV9 and TRBJ2-5; D not resolved. CDR3 length: 13 residues. Trimming removed 0 bases at V and 5 bases at J, with 8 bases between. Per the germline V gene, CDR1 is SGDLS and CDR2 is YYNGEE. The CDR3 sequence: CASSVAGFETQYF. For the CDR3, the DNA is TGTGCCAGCAGCGTAGCTGGGTTTGAGACCCAGTACTTC.

The CDR3 sequence: CASSLGSIGTQYF. In nucleotides, the CDR3 is TGTGCCAGCAGCTTAGGCAGCATCGGTACGCAGTATTTT. This chain uses TRBV7-6 with TRBJ2-3; D gene ambiguous. Trimming removed 1 base at V and 8 bases at J, with 10 bases between. The CDR3 sequence is 13 residues long. Germline V CDR1 and CDR2: SGHVS, FNYEAQ. Complete variable domain (other parts from reference TRBV7-6 and TRBJ2-3): GAGVSQSPRYKVTKRGQDVALRCDPISGHVSLYWYRQALGQGPEFLTYFNYEAQQDKSGLPNDRFSAERPEGSISTLTIQRTEQRDSAMYRCASSLGSIGTQYFGPGTRLTVL.

The V gene is TRBV28, the J gene TRBJ2-2, with D possibly matching TRBD2 (5 bases). The CDR3 length is 14 residues. V lost 5 bases and J lost 6, with 13 bases in between. Per the germline V gene, CDR1 is MDHEN and CDR2 is SYDVKM. The chain's CDR3 is CASSPGVRAGELFF. The CDR3 bases are TGTGCCAGCAGTCCCGGGGTCCGGGCCGGGGAGCTGTTTTTT.

The chain has TRBV6-5 and TRBJ1-4, with D uncertain. The germline V gene encodes CDR1 MNHEY and CDR2 SVGAGI. Trimming left V 2 bases short and J 3 bases short, with 7 bases between. The length of the CDR3 is 14 residues. The CDR3 here is CASSYLQPNEKLFF. In DNA form, the CDR3 reads TGTGCCAGCAGTTACCTACAACCTAATGAAAAACTGTTTTTT.

This clonotype was detected a few times. The chain links TRBV28 to TRBJ2-7; the match to TRBD2 covers 8 bases. From germline, CDR1 is MDHEN and CDR2 SYDVKM. The CDR3 totals 13 residues. J was trimmed by 7 bases and V by 6 bases; bases with no gene match: 8. CDR3 amino acids: CASSHDGGREQYF. The CDR3 DNA reads as TGTGCCAGCAGCCATGACGGCGGGAGGGAGCAGTACTTC.

This clonotype was seen ten or more times. The chain uses TRBV18 and TRBJ1-2; 8 bases are a match to TRBD1. Germline CDR1 KGHSH, CDR2 LQKENI. The CDR3 loop spans 14 amino acids. Trimming took 3 bases from V and 5 from J; bases not matched to a gene: 5. CDR3 nucleotides: TGTGCCAGCTCACCGCTGGACAGGGTATATGGCTACACCTTC. It is translated as CASSPLDRVYGYTF.

The genes are TRBV30 and TRBJ1-5; 7 nucleotides align to TRBD1. J gave up 11 bases and V 1 base, and 11 bases lay outside the gene matches. This CDR3 has 14 amino acids. CDR1 GTSNPN and CDR2 SVGIG come from the germline V gene (reference sequence). CDR3 region: CAWSGGTRQGAQHF. In nucleotides, the CDR3 is TGTGCCTGGAGTGGCGGGACTCGGCAGGGGGCCCAGCATTTT.

This chain uses TRBV5-1 with TRBJ2-1; 7 bases match TRBD1. Germline V gene sequence: CDR1 SGHRS, CDR2 YFSETQ. Germline trimming cut 4 bases from V and 3 bases from J; bases unmatched to any gene: 4. The CDR3 is 14 amino acids. The CDR3 spells CASSVTGYYNEQFF. The CDR3 region has the DNA TGCGCCAGCAGCGTGACAGGGTACTACAATGAGCAGTTCTTC.

This clonotype came up many times. This sequence joins TRBV12-3 or TRBV12-4 and TRBJ1-2; D unclear. The CDR3 covers 13 residues. V was trimmed by 3 bases and J by 6 bases, leaving 11 bases between them. The CDR3 bases are TGTGCCAGCAGTTTGACGGCCGGCGATGGCTACACCTTC. It codes for CASSLTAGDGYTF.

This clonotype has a handful of counts. The V call is TRBV14, the J call TRBJ2-7; 10 bases line up with TRBD2. Trimming took 6 bases from V and 3 from J; bases not matched to a gene: 5. Looked up from germline, CDR1 is SGHDN and CDR2 is FVKESK. The length of the CDR3 is 14 residues. The CDR3: CASSSLAGSYEQYF. The CDR3, as DNA: TGTGCCAGCAGTTCACTAGCGGGGAGCTACGAGCAGTACTTC.

As to this clonotype: The junction shows a germline mismatch at one end, possibly a read error. V and J are TRBV28 and TRBJ1-2; maybe TRBD1 (6 bases). The V gene's germline CDR1 is MDHEN and CDR2 SYDVKM. This CDR3 is 14 amino acids long. The CDR3 loop reads CASSFVGGSYGDTF. The DNA for the CDR3 is TGTGCCAGCAGTTTTGTCGGGGGCTCCTATGGCGACACCTTC.

This clonotype has a handful of counts. The V call is TRBV30, the J call TRBJ2-3, with D perhaps matching TRBD1 or TRBD2 (5 bases each). V was cut by 5 bases and J by 5 bases, with 8 bases left in between. The CDR3 length is 11 residues. The V gene's germline CDR1 is GTSNPN and CDR2 SVGIG (reference sequence). The CDR3 nucleotides are TGTGCCTGGGCGAGGGGAGATACGCAGTATTTT. Its protein is CAWARGDTQYF.

There are many counts of this clonotype. J is TRBJ2-3 and V is TRBV6-1, with D unclear. The CDR3 has 12 residues. Germline V gene sequence: CDR1 MNHNS, CDR2 SASEGT. V was trimmed by 5 bases and J by 4 bases, leaving 7 bases between them. CDR3 sequence (DNA): TGTGCCAGCAGTTACCGATCAGATACGCAGTATTTT. This codes for CASSYRSDTQYF.

This clonotype came up a few times. This sequence joins TRBV10-3 and TRBJ1-1; D may be TRBD1 (6 bases). This CDR3 is 15 amino acids long. The V gene's germline CDR1 is ENHRY and CDR2 SYGVKD. With 2 bases removed from V and 1 base from J, the gap between germline ends came to 11 bases. This chain's CDR3 is CAISEKSTGNTEAFF. In DNA, the CDR3 is TGTGCCATCAGTGAGAAATCGACAGGGAACACTGAAGCTTTCTTT.

This clonotype has at least ten counts. The rearrangement uses TRBV2 and TRBJ1-1, with 7 bases identical to TRBD1. The CDR3 is 14 residues long. The V segment lost 3 bases and the J segment 6 bases; nucleotides outside the gene matches: 7. CDR1 and CDR2 (germline): SNHLY, FYNNEI. The CDR3 nucleotides are TGTGCCAGCAGTGACAGGGGGTCGTATTCTGAAGCTTTCTTT. It yields the protein CASSDRGSYSEAFF.

V usage is TRBV5-4 and J usage is TRBJ2-5; D is undetermined. V shed 4 bases and J shed 2 bases, with 6 bases lying between them. The CDR3 is 12 residues long. Per the germline V gene, CDR1 is SGHNT and CDR2 is YYREEE (reference sequence). The CDR3: CASSRLQETQYF. The DNA for the CDR3 is TGTGCCAGCAGCCGATTACAAGAGACCCAGTACTTC.

This clonotype was detected ten times or more. The chain combines TRBV3-1 with TRBJ2-2; 11 bases agree with TRBD1. Germline V gives CDR1 LGHDT, CDR2 YNNKEL (reference sequence). This CDR3 has 16 residues. The V segment lost 0 bases and the J segment 7 bases; nucleotides outside the gene matches: 4. CDR3 residues: CASSQDGTGGVGELFF. Here the CDR3 DNA reads TGTGCCAGCAGCCAAGATGGGACAGGGGGTGTCGGGGAGCTGTTTTTT.